These 2 T cell receptor beta chains share one sample of origin, sequenced in a study of breast tumors, draining lymph nodes, adjacent tissues. A single record per CDR3 protein comes from TCRdb applying MiXCR to the multiplex PCR reads. The repertoire holds approximately 37,000 distinct CDR3 sequences, with 35% to 40% as singletons. Sample: breast tumor tissue. All receptors derive from a female donor with breast cancer. Some clones in this sample may be carry-over from other donors' samples.

This clonotype was seen many times. The chain employs TRBV19 and TRBJ1-2; 7 nucleotides agree with TRBD1. This CDR3 contains 12 residues. V shed 5 bases and J 4 bases; nucleotides not matched to a gene: 1. Germline CDR1 LNHDA, CDR2 SQIVND (reference sequence). Written as DNA, the CDR3 is TGTGCCAGTAGTGGGGACAGCTATGGCTACACCTTC. This gives the protein CASSGDSYGYTF. The full variable domain, with the rest looked up from reference TRBV19 and TRBJ1-2, is DGGITQSPKYLFRKEGQNVTLSCEQNLNHDAMYWYRQDPGQGLRLIYYSQIVNDFQKGDIAEGYSVSREKKESFPLTVTSAQKNPTAFYLCASSGDSYGYTFGSGTRLTVV.

This clonotype was seen ten or more times. The CDR3 sequence: CSARDPGTGRGYTF. DNA of the CDR3: TGCAGTGCTAGAGATCCCGGGACAGGGCGCGGCTACACCTTC. The genes are TRBV20-1 and TRBJ1-2; 9 bases line up with TRBD1. Germline V gives CDR1 DFQATT, CDR2 SNEGSKA (reference sequence). J lost 8 bases, V lost 0 bases, and 7 bases had no gene match. This CDR3 is 14 amino acids long.